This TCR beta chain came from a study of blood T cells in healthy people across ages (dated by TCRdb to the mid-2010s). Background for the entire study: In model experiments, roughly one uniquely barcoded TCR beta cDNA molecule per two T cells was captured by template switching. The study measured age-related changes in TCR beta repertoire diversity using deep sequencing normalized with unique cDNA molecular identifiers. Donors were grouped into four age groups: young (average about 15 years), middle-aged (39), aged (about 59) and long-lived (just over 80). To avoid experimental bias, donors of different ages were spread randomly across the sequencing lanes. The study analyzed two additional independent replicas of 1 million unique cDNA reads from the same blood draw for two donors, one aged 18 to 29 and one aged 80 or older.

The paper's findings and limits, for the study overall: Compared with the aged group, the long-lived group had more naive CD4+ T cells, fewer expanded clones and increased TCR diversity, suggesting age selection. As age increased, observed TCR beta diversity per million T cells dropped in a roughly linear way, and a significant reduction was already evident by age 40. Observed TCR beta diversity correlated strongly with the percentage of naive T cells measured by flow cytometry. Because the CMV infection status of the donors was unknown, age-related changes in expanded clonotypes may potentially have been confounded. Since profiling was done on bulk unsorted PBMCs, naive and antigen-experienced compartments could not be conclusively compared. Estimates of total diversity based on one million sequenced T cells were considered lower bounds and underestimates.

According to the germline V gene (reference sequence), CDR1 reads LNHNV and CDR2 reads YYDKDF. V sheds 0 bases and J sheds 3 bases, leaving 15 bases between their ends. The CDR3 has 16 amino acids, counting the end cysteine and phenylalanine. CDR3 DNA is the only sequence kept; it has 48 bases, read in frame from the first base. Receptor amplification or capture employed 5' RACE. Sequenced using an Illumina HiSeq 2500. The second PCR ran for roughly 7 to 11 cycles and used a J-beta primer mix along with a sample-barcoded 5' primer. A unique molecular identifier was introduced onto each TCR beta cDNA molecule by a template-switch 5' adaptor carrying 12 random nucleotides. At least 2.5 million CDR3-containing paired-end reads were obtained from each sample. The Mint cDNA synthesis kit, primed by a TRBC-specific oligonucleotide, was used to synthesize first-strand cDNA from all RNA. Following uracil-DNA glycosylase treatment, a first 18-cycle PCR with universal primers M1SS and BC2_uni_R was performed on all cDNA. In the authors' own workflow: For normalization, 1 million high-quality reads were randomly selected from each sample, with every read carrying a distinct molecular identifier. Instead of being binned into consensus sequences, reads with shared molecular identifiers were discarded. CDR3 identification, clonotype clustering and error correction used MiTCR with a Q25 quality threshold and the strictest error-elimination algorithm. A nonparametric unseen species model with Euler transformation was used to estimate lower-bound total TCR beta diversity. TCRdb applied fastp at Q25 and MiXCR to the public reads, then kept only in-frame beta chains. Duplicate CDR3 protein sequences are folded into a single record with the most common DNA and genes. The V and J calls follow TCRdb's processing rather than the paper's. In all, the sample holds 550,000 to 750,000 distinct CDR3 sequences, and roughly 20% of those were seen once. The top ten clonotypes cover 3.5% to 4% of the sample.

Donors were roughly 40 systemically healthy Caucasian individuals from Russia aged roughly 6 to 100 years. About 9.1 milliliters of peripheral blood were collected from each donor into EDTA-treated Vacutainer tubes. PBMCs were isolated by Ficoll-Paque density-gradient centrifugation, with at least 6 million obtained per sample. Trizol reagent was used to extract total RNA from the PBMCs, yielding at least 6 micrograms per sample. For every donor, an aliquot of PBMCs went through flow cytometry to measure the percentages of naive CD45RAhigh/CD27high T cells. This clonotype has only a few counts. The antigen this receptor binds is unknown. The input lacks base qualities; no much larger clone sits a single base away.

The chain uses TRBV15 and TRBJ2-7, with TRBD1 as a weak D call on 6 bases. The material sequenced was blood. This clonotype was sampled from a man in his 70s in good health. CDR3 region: CATSRDAGVEFYEQYF. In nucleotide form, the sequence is TGTGCCACCAGCAGAGATGCAGGGGTGGAGTTCTACGAGCAGTACTTC.